A single sample gave rise to the 3 T cell receptor beta chains below, sequenced in a study of blood T cell repertoires in COVID-19 (TCRdb year 2020). The protocol used for the library was the immunoSEQ multiplex PCR assay. TCRdb provides this immuneACCESS table in a form limited to in-frame rearrangements. Some clones are lacking; in checked studies, under half of them reflect an unresolved V gene, and why the rest are absent is not known. For this sample the table gives around 200,000 clones, of which about 76% were detected only once. The ten largest account for less than 7% of the sample. The specimen was peripheral blood. These receptors all come from a woman aged 35 to 49 with COVID-19, enrolled during active disease.

The V gene is TRBV7-9, the J gene TRBJ1-1; D is undetermined. Trimming removed 5 bases at V and 8 bases at J, with 9 bases between. This CDR3 region has 11 residues. Germline V gene sequence: CDR1 SEHNR, CDR2 FQNEAQ (reference sequence). The CDR3 DNA reads as TGTGCCAGCAGCCCTCAGTGGGAAGCTTTCTTT. Encoded protein: CASSPQWEAFF.

CDR3 nucleotide sequence: TGTGCCAGCAGCTTTCGAGCGGATGATACGCAGTATTTT. Protein product: CASSFRADDTQYF. The chain employs TRBV7-8 and TRBJ2-3, with D possibly TRBD2 on 5 matching bases. CDR1 SGHVS and CDR2 FQNEAQ come from the germline V gene. V was trimmed by 3 bases and J by 6 bases, leaving 10 bases between them. This CDR3 region has 13 residues. Using reference TRBV7-8 and TRBJ2-3 for the parts outside the CDR3, the full variable domain is GAGVSQSPRYKVAKRGQDVALRCDPISGHVSLFWYQQALGQGPEFLTYFQNEAQLDKSGLPSDRFFAERPEGSVSTLKIQRTQQEDSAVYLCASSFRADDTQYFGPGTRLTVL.

This clone has a single count. The J gene is TRBJ2-3, the V gene TRBV4-3; D uncertain. The CDR3 spans 18 residues. Germline assignment: CDR1 LGHNA and CDR2 YSLEER. V gave up 0 bases and J gave up 0 bases, with 16 bases separating them. CDR3 protein: CASSQDWPYTSSTDTQYF. CDR3 coding DNA: TGCGCCAGCAGCCAAGATTGGCCTTACACCTCTAGCACAGATACGCAGTATTTT.